This T cell receptor (beta chain) emerged from a study of shared clonotypes between healthy human individuals (dated by TCRdb to the early 2020s). Background on the whole study: The cohort comprised a couple of women and three men aged 18 to 49 years. Per donor, three plates each were used for CD4 naive and CD4 memory, two for CD8 naive, and one for CD8 memory. Blood TCR repertoires of five healthy adults were deeply sequenced to estimate repertoire size and the extent of clonotype sharing between individuals. Different laboratories and diverse techniques were used to prepare libraries and sequence TCR repertoires, to increase sequencing depth and limit assay-specific biases. Per donor, leukapheresis produced somewhere between about 0.8 and 9 billion PBMCs.

In regard to this clone: Its antigen target is currently unknown. The input lacks base qualities; no much larger clone sits a single base away.

The research as a whole found: Compared with non-shared clonotypes, the clonotypes found in all four sorted-subset donors had higher generation probabilities. Larger estimated clonotype richness was generally found for naive subsets than for memory subsets. Even with the large sequencing depth, rarefaction of the sorted-subset datasets indicated that sequencing was incomplete. Based on pairwise subsampling, the degree of clonotype sharing among donors was expected to be affected by sequencing depth. Sampling was limited to blood, and TCR repertoires in tissue likely differ from TCR repertoires in blood. Roughly 5% of naive CD4, 3.5% of naive CD8, 2.3% of memory CD4, and 0.35% to 0.5% of memory CD8 clonotypes were shared across a few donors. Because the study included only a small number of donors, the genetic and exposure-history diversity represented was limited.

The donors were healthy, HIV-negative adults with no recently reported acute infections or vaccinations. Only Caucasian adults living in Nashville, Tennessee, USA were represented among the donors. CD4+ T cells were enriched by magnetic negative selection, after which naive cells were positively selected on CD45RA and the negative fraction was taken as the memory subset. Blood was collected by leukapheresis, and PBMCs were isolated by Ficoll-Histopaque density gradient centrifugation and then cryopreserved in liquid nitrogen vapor phase. Purity and quantity of every magnetically sorted T cell population were checked by analytical flow cytometry. Genomic DNA was isolated from each sorted fraction and quantified by UV absorbance on a Nanodrop 2000c. TCR CDR3 regions were amplified from genomic DNA by multiplex PCR using the deep immunoSEQ assay. Extracted genomic DNA from each cell subset was spread evenly across all wells of several immunoSEQ 96-well plates, with each plate serving as a replicate. For sorted subsets, each replicate PCR was loaded with about 0.2 ug genomic DNA, equivalent to roughly 30,000 T cell genomes. Purified libraries were measured with a Qubit 3.0 fluorometer, size-checked on a Bioanalyzer 2100, and measured again with the KAPA Library Quantification kit. Every immunoSEQ 96-well plate was sequenced on a dedicated single-read 150-cycle Illumina NextSeq 550 flow cell. The source study handled its data this way. The immunoSEQ output contained only junctional sequences without quality scores, so filtering could not match that applied to full-length reads. To assign V/J genes and CDR3, sequences were annotated against IMGT germline references using PyIR, a Python wrapper for IgBLAST v1.9. Reads were filtered out if the reads had weak V/J assignments (E-value above 1e-6), no CDR3, stop codons, out-of-frame junctions, or ambiguous translated residues. V3J clonotypes were defined as sequences sharing an identical inferred V gene, J gene, and CDR3 amino acid sequence. To compute the percentage overlap between repertoires, the number of shared unique clonotypes was divided by the size of the smaller repertoire. RTK rarefaction, the Chao1 estimator, and Recon v2.1 estimates of unobserved clonotypes were used to assess repertoire richness. Generation probabilities were computed with OLGA for all TCRbeta clonotypes obtained by the gDNA method from several donors. TCRdb mirrors the immuneACCESS table, restricted to in-frame sequences. Some clones are absent from its copies; in checked studies, under half trace to an unresolved V gene, and the reason for the others is unknown. V, J and clone size reflect that table, while D and trimming were determined from the DNA. For this sample there are 2 million to 2.5 million clones; more than 85% appear just once. The ten largest clonotypes hold 0.35% to 0.5% of the sample.

The CDR3, cysteine through phenylalanine, is 13 amino acids long. Here the CDR3 DNA is all that survives: 39 bases in frame from base 1. CDR1 SGHAT and CDR2 FQNNGV were looked up in the germline V gene. V and J lose 5 bases and 11 bases, and a span of 19 bases separates them. This TCR derives from a man aged 18-30 years in good health. Some clones in this sample may be carry-over from other donors' samples. The sample taken for sequencing was naive CD4+ T cells from PBMCs. The cell subset or site tag for this specimen amounts to: CD45RA+ positively selected. This chain joins TRBV11-2 to TRBJ2-7, with the D call tentatively TRBD1 or TRBD2, each fitting 5 bases. Read as DNA, the sequence is TGTGCCAGCAGCCCCCGGGCTGCGTTGGGGGAGTACTTC. Translated, this is CASSPRAALGEYF. The CDR3 plus the reference TRBV11-2 and TRBJ2-7 genes for the other parts give the full variable domain: EAGVAQSPRYKIIEKRQSVAFWCNPISGHATLYWYQQILGQGPKLLIQFQNNGVVDDSQLPKDRFSAERLKGVDSTLKIQPAKLEDSAVYLCASSPRAALGEYFGPGTRLTVT.